The 32 T cell receptor beta chains given below trace back to one sample, sequenced in a study of T cells after somatic rescue of genetic block. This table comes from immunoSEQ multiplex PCR, and its TCRdb copy is limited to in-frame clones, with some not included. The data show 55,000 to 75,000 clones, 92% seen once. Material: peripheral blood mononuclear cells (PBMCs). These receptors all stem from a man in his forties or fifties.

The chain uses TRBV18 and TRBJ2-5, with D unresolved. Between the trimmed V and J ends, which lost 5 bases and 5 bases, there was a span of 12 bases. The CDR3 is made up of 13 amino acids. Looked up from germline, CDR1 is KGHSH and CDR2 is LQKENI. CDR3: CASSSTKAETQYF. CDR3 nucleotide sequence: TGTGCCAGCTCATCCACAAAGGCGGAGACCCAGTACTTC.

J is TRBJ1-6 and V is TRBV5-6; D is uncertain. The CDR3 has 13 residues. Germline loops: CDR1 SGHDT, CDR2 YYEEEE. V dropped 4 bases and J dropped 14 bases, with 16 bases sitting between them. The CDR3 region has the DNA TGTGCCAGCAGCCCCTCCGCGCCAACAACCCTCCACTTT. This translates into CASSPSAPTTLHF.

The gene calls are TRBV7-2 and TRBJ1-2, with a possible D match to TRBD1 (5 bases). Trimming left V 1 base short and J 5 bases short, with 8 bases between. The length of the CDR3 is 13 residues. CDR1 SGHTA and CDR2 FQGNSA come from the germline V gene. The CDR3 loop reads CASSLGQRYGYTF. In DNA, the CDR3 is TGTGCCAGCAGCTTAGGACAGCGTTATGGCTACACCTTC.

The chain couples TRBV5-6 to TRBJ2-5, with 11 bases fitting TRBD2. V dropped 4 bases and J dropped 4; count of bases not matched to a gene: 18. Per the germline V gene, CDR1 is SGHDT and CDR2 is YYEEEE. This CDR3 has 19 residues. The CDR3 nucleotides read TGTGCCAGCAGCCAAACGACTAGCGGGACTCCCCCGGGACGAGAGACCCAGTACTTC. It encodes CASSQTTSGTPPGRETQYF.

The genes are TRBV19 and TRBJ2-1, with 7 bases matching TRBD1. The CDR3 totals 14 residues. The V gene end was trimmed by 10 bases and the J gene end by 1 base; junction bases not matched to a gene: 7. Germline V gene data show CDR1 as LNHDA and CDR2 as SQIVND (reference sequence). Here the CDR3 reads CAISPGGSYNEQFF. CDR3 sequence (DNA): TGTGCCATCTCCCCAGGGGGTTCCTACAATGAGCAGTTCTTC.

The chain is built from TRBV27 and TRBJ1-6; weak D call: TRBD1 (6 bases). The V and J ends lost 3 bases and 7 bases respectively, with 16 bases between them. The CDR3 sequence is 16 residues long. CDR1 MNHEY and CDR2 SMNVEV come from the germline V gene (reference sequence). CDR3 protein: CASSFMSGVSNSPLHF. In DNA, the CDR3 is TGTGCCAGCAGTTTTATGTCAGGGGTTAGCAATTCACCCCTCCACTTT.

V is TRBV11-3 and J is TRBJ2-7; 8 bases align to TRBD1. The CDR3 consists of 15 residues. Germline CDR1 and CDR2: SGHNT and YENEEA. V lost 5 bases, J lost 5 bases, and 11 bases stayed unmatched. The CDR3 sequence: CASSETGTGPNEQYF. DNA of the CDR3: TGTGCCAGCAGCGAAACCGGGACAGGCCCTAACGAGCAGTACTTC.

The sample holds one count of this clone. This chain connects TRBV5-1 to TRBJ2-5; D perhaps matches TRBD1 (5 bases). The germline V gene has CDR1 SGHRS and CDR2 YFSETQ. The CDR3 length is 14 residues. Trimming shortened V by 0 bases and J by 4 bases, and 10 bases separated the two germline ends. Here the CDR3 reads CASSLEGWGETQYF. CDR3 DNA sequence: TGCGCCAGCAGCTTGGAGGGGTGGGGAGAGACCCAGTACTTC.

J is TRBJ2-7 and V is TRBV5-5, with D perhaps TRBD2 (5 bases). V shed 4 bases and J shed 6 bases, with 20 bases lying between them. The CDR3 is made up of 15 amino acids. Germline V CDR1 and CDR2: SGHKS, YYEKEE (reference sequence). The CDR3 spells CASSPSGGLLFEQYF. The CDR3 DNA reads TGTGCCAGCAGCCCATCCGGAGGACTGTTATTCGAGCAGTACTTC.

This chain uses TRBV7-8 with TRBJ1-4, with no clear D. V was cut by 4 bases and J by 1 base, with 10 bases left in between. Looked up from germline, CDR1 is SGHVS and CDR2 is FQNEAQ. CDR3 length: 15 amino acids. The CDR3 region is CASSYRRGTNEKLFF. The CDR3 bases are TGTGCCAGCAGCTACCGTCGAGGAACTAATGAAAAACTGTTTTTT.

The chain links TRBV5-4 to TRBJ2-7; TRBD1 matches at 7 bases. The length of the CDR3 is 14 residues. The V gene end was trimmed by 4 bases and the J gene end by 6 bases; junction bases not matched to a gene: 10. Germline V gives CDR1 SGHNT, CDR2 YYREEE (reference sequence). The DNA of the CDR3 is TGTGCCAGCAGCACACCGACAGGGTCGGTCGAGCAGTACTTC. Its protein product is CASSTPTGSVEQYF.

This clone was detected once. This chain joins TRBV30 and TRBJ1-6, with unresolved D. Germline CDR1 is GTSNPN and CDR2 is SVGIG (reference sequence). Trimming took off 5 bases at V and 6 bases at J, with 8 bases between the two ends. The CDR3 has 12 amino acids. CDR3 bases: TGTGCCTGGGGCCGGACTAATTCACCCCTCCACTTT. Its protein product is CAWGRTNSPLHF.

The rearrangement joins TRBV11-3 to TRBJ2-2, with unresolved D. The CDR3 contains 14 residues. Trimming cost V 5 bases and J 1 base, with 8 bases left between them. CDR1 is SGHNT, CDR2 YENEEA, per germline. For the CDR3, the DNA is TGTGCCAGCAGCCCGAATCGGAACACCGGGGAGCTGTTTTTT. Translating it yields CASSPNRNTGELFF.

The chain uses TRBV11-2 and TRBJ2-1, with 8 nucleotides matching TRBD2. The germline V gene encodes CDR1 SGHAT and CDR2 FQNNGV. Trimming cost V 3 bases and J 6 bases; bases outside gene matches: 10. The CDR3 consists of 16 residues. The CDR3 coding sequence is TGTGCCAGCAGCTTCCCTTACCGGGGGGGCTGCAATGAGCAGTTCTTC. Protein product: CASSFPYRGGCNEQFF.

This chain links TRBV5-6 with TRBJ2-5; the match to TRBD1 covers 7 bases. The J call is doubtful: the DNA matches TRBJ2-7 better. Germline values: CDR1 SGHDT, CDR2 YYEEEE. The CDR3 covers 15 residues. This CDR3 reads CASSLYRGPQYEQYF. The CDR3 DNA is TGTGCCAGCAGCTTATACAGGGGCCCCCAGTACGAGCAGTACTTC.

The V and J genes are TRBV6-5 and TRBJ2-7; D is unclear. Trimming took 5 bases from V and 4 from J, leaving 15 bases between them. This CDR3 is 14 amino acids long. The germline gives CDR1 MNHEY, CDR2 SVGAGI. The CDR3, as DNA: TGTGCCAGCAGTCTGACCGGGCCGGAATACGAGCAGTACTTC. Translating gives CASSLTGPEYEQYF.

The rearrangement joins TRBV7-9 to TRBJ2-5; tentatively, D is TRBD2 (5 bases). Between the trimmed V and J ends, which lost 3 bases and 9 bases, there was a span of 8 bases. CDR1 and CDR2 (germline): SEHNR, FQNEAQ (reference sequence). CDR3 length: 11 residues. CDR3 in amino acids: CASSFELAQYF. The DNA of the CDR3 is TGTGCCAGCAGCTTCGAACTAGCCCAGTACTTC.

The chain employs TRBV11-2 and TRBJ2-7; D gene ambiguous. The CDR3 covers 14 residues. V was cut by 1 base and J by 0 bases, with 7 bases left in between. Looked up from germline, CDR1 is SGHAT and CDR2 is FQNNGV. CDR3 in amino acids: CASSLAGPSYEQYF. The CDR3 coding sequence is TGTGCCAGCAGCTTAGCCGGTCCCTCCTACGAGCAGTACTTC.

This sequence joins TRBV7-2 and TRBJ2-5; no reliable D call. Germline CDR1 and CDR2: SGHTA and FQGNSA. The V gene lost 4 bases and the J gene lost 11 bases, with 11 bases spanning the gap. The CDR3 totals 11 residues. CDR3 nucleotide sequence: TGTGCCAGCAGCTCCGCCATCCAACAGTACTTC. This codes for CASSSAIQQYF.

The V gene is TRBV19, the J gene TRBJ1-2; D possibly corresponds to TRBD1 (5 bases). There are 14 residues in the CDR3. V dropped 1 base and J dropped 2 bases, with 8 bases sitting between them. Per germline, CDR1 LNHDA and CDR2 SQIVND (reference sequence). The CDR3 DNA sequence: TGTGCCAGTAGTATAGCCAGGGTGAACTATGGCTACACCTTC. Its protein is CASSIARVNYGYTF.

The chain uses TRBV4-1 and TRBJ1-4; D is unclear. This CDR3 is 16 amino acids long. Trimming removed 1 base at V and 3 bases at J, with 12 bases between. CDR1 is MGHRA and CDR2 is YSYEKL in the germline V gene. DNA of the CDR3: TGCGCCAGCAGCCAAGGCGGGTCTAGGGCTAATGAAAAACTGTTTTTT. Translated, it gives CASSQGGSRANEKLFF.

The chain recombines TRBV12-5 with TRBJ1-5; no clear D gene. CDR1 is LGHNT, CDR2 FRNRAP, per germline. This CDR3 is 15 amino acids long. The V end lost 6 bases, the J end lost 0 bases, and 12 bases lay between the germline ends. This CDR3 is CASGHTDYSNQPQHF. The CDR3 DNA sequence: TGTGCTAGTGGGCATACTGACTATAGCAATCAGCCCCAGCATTTT.

J is TRBJ2-7 and V is TRBV5-5; a weak D match, TRBD1 (5 bases). The V and J ends lost 0 bases and 2 bases respectively, with 15 bases between them. The CDR3 has 16 amino acids. Germline-derived CDR1 and CDR2 are SGHKS and YYEKEE (reference sequence). CDR3 DNA sequence: TGTGCCAGCAGCTTGGAAGCTTGGTTGGACACCTACGAGCAGTACTTC. As protein: CASSLEAWLDTYEQYF.

The CDR3 DNA is TGTGCCAGCTCACTAACCGAGAATAATTCACCCCTCCACTTT. It codes for CASSLTENNSPLHF. This chain joins TRBV18 and TRBJ1-6, with D unresolved. CDR1 KGHSH and CDR2 LQKENI come from the germline V gene. V lost 4 bases and J 5 bases, leaving 9 bases between the germline ends. The CDR3 is 14 residues long.

The V and J genes are TRBV19 and TRBJ2-7; perhaps D is TRBD1 or TRBD2 (6 bases each). V dropped 3 bases and J dropped 3 bases, with 15 bases sitting between them. Looked up from germline, CDR1 is LNHDA and CDR2 is SQIVND (reference sequence). The CDR3 sequence is 15 residues long. The CDR3 reads CASSISTGGFYEQYF. CDR3 bases: TGTGCCAGTAGTATCTCAACCGGGGGCTTCTACGAGCAGTACTTC.

The chain recombines TRBV27 with TRBJ2-7; 12 bases map to TRBD2. The J segment lost 7 bases and the V segment lost 5 bases, leaving 9 bases of the junction unmatched. CDR1 is MNHEY, CDR2 SMNVEV, per germline (reference sequence). The CDR3 contains 15 residues. CDR3 residues: CASSPRLAGDREQYF. The CDR3 DNA is TGTGCCAGCAGTCCCCGACTAGCGGGAGATCGAGAGCAGTACTTC.

The chain has TRBV2 and TRBJ1-5, with a tentative D call TRBD1 (5 bases). The CDR3 spans 18 residues. Germline V CDR1 and CDR2: SNHLY, FYNNEI. Trimming left V 3 bases short and J 0 bases short, with 18 bases between. In DNA, the CDR3 is TGTGCCAGCAGTGACTATCGCTCAAGGGGACTTAGCAATCAGCCCCAGCATTTT. This encodes CASSDYRSRGLSNQPQHF. Filled out from reference TRBV2 and TRBJ1-5, the complete variable domain reads EPEVTQTPSHQVTQMGQEVILRCVPISNHLYFYWYRQILGQKVEFLVSFYNNEISEKSEIFDDQFSVERPDGSNFTLKIRSTKLEDSAMYFCASSDYRSRGLSNQPQHFGDGTRLSIL.

The chain carries TRBV5-1 and TRBJ1-2; perhaps TRBD1 as D (5 bases). Germline values: CDR1 SGHRS, CDR2 YFSETQ. The ends were cut back, 1 base at V and 3 bases at J, with 7 bases in the middle. This CDR3 spans 13 amino acids. Written as DNA, the CDR3 is TGCGCCAGCAGCTTGTCGGGGGACTATGGCTACACCTTC. Encoded protein: CASSLSGDYGYTF.

This sequence joins TRBV25-1 and TRBJ1-6; TRBD1 aligns across 7 bases. Germline V gene lookup returns CDR1 MGHDK and CDR2 SYGVNS. V shed 5 bases and J 10 bases; nucleotides not matched to a gene: 11. The CDR3 covers 15 residues. The CDR3 DNA reads as TGTGCCAGCAGTAAAACAGGGGTGTTGGGCTCACCCCTCCACTTT. Protein: CASSKTGVLGSPLHF.

V is TRBV19 and J is TRBJ2-3; D is undetermined. CDR1 is LNHDA, CDR2 SQIVND, per germline (reference sequence). The length of the CDR3 is 12 residues. Between the trimmed V and J ends, which lost 4 bases and 6 bases, there was a span of 8 bases. The CDR3 sequence is CASSKGVDTQYF. The CDR3 DNA follows: TGTGCCAGTAGTAAGGGTGTGGATACGCAGTATTTT.

The chain recombines TRBV4-2 with TRBJ2-1; 16 positions agree with TRBD2. Germline V gene lookup returns CDR1 LGHNA and CDR2 YNFKEQ. The CDR3 contains 17 residues. V lost 2 bases, J lost 6 bases, and 4 bases stayed unmatched. The CDR3, as DNA: TGTGCCAGCAGCCAACCGGGACTAGCGGGAGGGCTCAATGAGCAGTTCTTC. Its translation is CASSQPGLAGGLNEQFF.

J is TRBJ2-7 and V is TRBV7-9; TRBD2 is a possible D gene (6 bases). The CDR3 is 14 amino acids. Trimming removed 5 bases from V and 1 base from J, with 12 bases in between. Germline assignment: CDR1 SEHNR and CDR2 FQNEAQ (reference sequence). The CDR3 protein is CASSTSRGSYEQYF. CDR3 sequence (DNA): TGTGCCAGCAGCACATCTCGGGGGTCCTACGAGCAGTACTTC. Full variable domain (rest looked up from reference TRBV7-9 and TRBJ2-7): DTGVSQNPRHKITKRGQNVTFRCDPISEHNRLYWYRQTLGQGPEFLTYFQNEAQLEKSRLLSDRFSAERPKGSFSTLEIQRTEQGDSAMYLCASSTSRGSYEQYFGPGTRLTVT.